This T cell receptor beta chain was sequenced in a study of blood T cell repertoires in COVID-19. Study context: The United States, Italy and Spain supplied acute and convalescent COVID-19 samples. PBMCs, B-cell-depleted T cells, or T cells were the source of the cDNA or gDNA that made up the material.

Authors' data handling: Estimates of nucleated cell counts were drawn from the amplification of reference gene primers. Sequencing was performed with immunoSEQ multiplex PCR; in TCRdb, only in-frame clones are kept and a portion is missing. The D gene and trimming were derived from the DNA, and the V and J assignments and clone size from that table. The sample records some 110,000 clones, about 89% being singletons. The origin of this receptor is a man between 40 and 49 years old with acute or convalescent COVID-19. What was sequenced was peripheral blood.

The CDR3 coding sequence is TGTCTTGGCAGGGCGAAAAACAATGAGCAGTTCTTC. Encoded protein: CLGRAKNNEQFF. The chain links TRBV30 to TRBJ2-1; possibly TRBD1 for D (5 bases). Germline CDR1 GTSNPN, CDR2 SVGIG (reference sequence). There are 12 residues in the CDR3.